The 25 T cell receptor beta chains presented below share a single source sample, sequenced in a study of identical twins (TCRdb year 2016). The protocol used for the library was 5' RACE. Sequencing relied on an Illumina HiSeq 2000. TCRdb trimmed public reads at Q25 via fastp, called clones via MiXCR and kept in-frame beta chains. Each entry is one CDR3 protein sequence, shown with its most common DNA and genes. The sample table records 500,000 to 600,000 distinct CDR3 sequences; roughly 21% of these occur just once. Approximately 0.95% of the sample belongs to the ten largest clones. These data also featured in a second study, about T cells expressing NK-cell markers.

The specimen was CD4+ T cells sorted from blood. Receptors originate from a woman in her late teens or twenties in good health.

Only one count was recorded for this clonotype. The chain has TRBV5-1 and TRBJ2-1; 8 bases agree with TRBD1. From germline, CDR1 is SGHRS and CDR2 YFSETQ. The CDR3 runs 16 residues. V gave up 4 bases and J gave up 2 bases; unmatched junction bases: 8. The CDR3 protein is CASSTHPGQAYNEQFF. The DNA of the CDR3 is TGCGCCAGCAGCACACACCCGGGACAGGCCTACAATGAGCAGTTCTTC.

This chain joins TRBV9 and TRBJ2-3, with D tentatively TRBD1 or TRBD2 (5 bases each). The CDR3 consists of 17 residues. V was pared by 0 bases and J by 6 bases, with 20 bases between. Germline CDR1 is SGDLS and CDR2 is YYNGEE. CDR3 protein: CASSVATGRPSTDTQYF. CDR3 nucleotides: TGTGCCAGCAGCGTAGCTACGGGGCGGCCATCCACCGATACGCAGTATTTT.

This clonotype was detected only a few times. The chain links TRBV29-1 to TRBJ2-5; unclear D gene. CDR3 length: 12 amino acids. V gave up 1 base and J gave up 1 base, with 4 bases separating them. Germline-derived CDR1 and CDR2 are SQVTM and ANQGSEA. In DNA form, the CDR3 reads TGCAGCGTTGAAGTCCCCCAAGAGACCCAGTACTTC. Encoded protein: CSVEVPQETQYF.

The chain is built from TRBV6-1 and TRBJ2-7; TRBD1 might be the D (6 bases). The germline V gene has CDR1 MNHNS and CDR2 SASEGT. The CDR3 loop spans 15 amino acids. V was trimmed by 6 bases and J by 2 bases, leaving 17 bases between them. CDR3 protein: CASSIGQLVTYEQYF. The CDR3 DNA reads TGTGCCAGCAGCATAGGACAGCTAGTCACCTACGAGCAGTACTTC.

The J gene is TRBJ2-3, the V gene TRBV11-1, with 8 bases aligning to TRBD2. The junction had 10 bases not matched to a gene; V was cut back by 2 bases and J by 0 bases. This CDR3 comprises 18 residues. Germline V gene data show CDR1 as SGHAT and CDR2 as FQDESV (reference sequence). This CDR3 is CASSLMVSGILSTDTQYF. Here the CDR3 DNA reads TGTGCCAGCAGCTTAATGGTTAGCGGGATTCTCAGCACAGATACGCAGTATTTT. The full variable domain, its missing parts supplied by reference TRBV11-1 and TRBJ2-3, is EAEVAQSPRYKITEKSQAVAFWCDPISGHATLYWYRQILGQGPELLVQFQDESVVDDSQLPKDRFSAERLKGVDSTLKIQPAELGDSAMYLCASSLMVSGILSTDTQYFGPGTRLTVL.

The V and J genes are TRBV12-5 and TRBJ2-7; tentative D call: TRBD1 (6 bases). CDR3 length: 13 amino acids. The V end lost 4 bases, the J end lost 4 bases, and 11 bases lay between the germline ends. Germline V gene lookup returns CDR1 LGHNT and CDR2 FRNRAP. This chain's CDR3 is CASGSTGIYEQYF. CDR3 nucleotides: TGTGCTAGTGGTTCAACAGGGATTTACGAGCAGTACTTC.

This clonotype was seen at least ten times. The chain couples TRBV6-5 to TRBJ2-1; D not certain. The CDR3 loop spans 14 amino acids. V was pared by 0 bases and J by 8 bases, with 11 bases between. CDR1 is MNHEY and CDR2 is SVGAGI in the germline V gene. CDR3 protein: CASSYSSVEDEQFF. In DNA, the CDR3 is TGTGCCAGCAGTTACTCTTCAGTCGAGGATGAGCAGTTCTTC.

This clonotype was seen a handful of times. The chain carries TRBV5-1 and TRBJ1-2; possibly TRBD1 for D (6 bases). The germline gives CDR1 SGHRS, CDR2 YFSETQ. V was pared by 4 bases and J by 4 bases, with 17 bases between. The CDR3 is made up of 15 amino acids. The CDR3: CASSPSPGGAYGYTF. As DNA, the CDR3 is TGCGCCAGCAGCCCAAGCCCGGGGGGCGCCTATGGCTACACCTTC.

This sequence joins TRBV5-1 and TRBJ2-1; 8 bases match TRBD2. V dropped 0 bases and J dropped 2; count of bases not matched to a gene: 1. The CDR3 sequence is 15 residues long. The germline CDR1 and CDR2 sequences are SGHRS and YFSETQ. The CDR3 DNA follows: TGCGCCAGCAGCTTGGAACTAGCGGCCTACAATGAGCAGTTCTTC. It translates to CASSLELAAYNEQFF.

The gene calls are TRBV6-1 and TRBJ2-5; 9 nucleotides agree with TRBD1. Per germline, CDR1 MNHNS and CDR2 SASEGT. CDR3 length equals 15 residues. The V segment lost 6 bases and the J segment 7 bases; nucleotides outside the gene matches: 12. The CDR3 reads CASSRRTGDGGTQYF. The CDR3 DNA reads as TGTGCCAGCAGCCGACGGACAGGGGACGGGGGGACCCAGTACTTC.

This clonotype was seen ten or more times. The rearrangement links TRBV12-3 or TRBV12-4 to TRBJ1-4; 9 bases map to TRBD1. J was trimmed by 6 bases and V by 4 bases; bases with no gene match: 3. The CDR3 consists of 14 residues. In DNA form, the CDR3 reads TGTGCCAGCAGTTCGACAGGGGGGTATGAAAAACTGTTTTTT. It encodes CASSSTGGYEKLFF.

The chain employs TRBV5-5 and TRBJ2-7; 7 nucleotides match TRBD1. V trimming: 4 bases; J trimming: 3 bases; junction bases outside the gene matches: 7. The CDR3 contains 14 residues. Germline V lookup: CDR1 SGHKS, CDR2 YYEKEE (reference sequence). The CDR3 DNA sequence: TGTGCCAGCAGCCATGGACAGGCGAGCTACGAGCAGTACTTC. Amino acids: CASSHGQASYEQYF.

V and J are TRBV7-2 and TRBJ2-1; D call uncertain. V lost 5 bases and J lost 4, with 15 bases in between. Germline CDR1 and CDR2: SGHTA and FQGNSA. The CDR3 is made up of 15 amino acids. The CDR3 sequence is CASSPSSILYNEQFF. The CDR3 DNA sequence: TGTGCCAGCAGCCCCTCGTCCATATTATACAATGAGCAGTTCTTC.

This clonotype has a count of ten or more. This chain connects TRBV12-3 or TRBV12-4 to TRBJ2-1; 10 bases are shared with TRBD2. With V trimmed by 6 bases and J by 4 bases, 6 bases remained unmatched. The CDR3 runs to 15 residues. CDR3 in amino acids: CASSSGLAEYNEQFF. The CDR3 DNA sequence: TGTGCCAGCAGCTCAGGACTAGCGGAATACAATGAGCAGTTCTTC.

The chain recombines TRBV12-3 or TRBV12-4 with TRBJ1-3; no reliable D call. The CDR3 length is 15 residues. V lost 6 bases and J lost 0, with 12 bases in between. CDR3 nucleotides: TGTGCCAGCAGCTTAACTAGACTCTCTGGAAACACCATATATTTT. Amino acids: CASSLTRLSGNTIYF.

In this sample, this clonotype turned up a few times. V is TRBV7-2 and J is TRBJ2-1, with 10 positions matching TRBD2. Germline V gene sequence: CDR1 SGHTA, CDR2 FQGNSA. The CDR3 contains 13 residues. The V and J ends lost 1 base and 9 bases, in that order; junction bases with no gene match: 0. The CDR3: CASSLGTSGEQFF. DNA of the CDR3: TGTGCCAGCAGCTTAGGGACTAGCGGTGAGCAGTTCTTC.

The J gene is TRBJ2-1, the V gene TRBV9; a weak D match, TRBD1 (8 bases). The CDR3 is made up of 17 amino acids. Germline V gene data show CDR1 as SGDLS and CDR2 as YYNGEE. The V end lost 4 bases, the J end lost 4 bases, and 21 bases lay between the germline ends. The CDR3 is CASSPRTGRGFYNEQFF. The CDR3 nucleotides are TGTGCCAGCAGCCCCCGGACAGGGAGGGGTTTTTACAATGAGCAGTTCTTC. The full variable domain, completed using reference TRBV9 and TRBJ2-1, is DSGVTQTPKHLITATGQRVTLRCSPRSGDLSVYWYQQSLDQGLQFLIQYYNGEERAKGNILERFSAQQFPDLHSELNLSSLELGDSALYFCASSPRTGRGFYNEQFFGPGTRLTVL.

This clonotype came up a few times. This sequence joins TRBV5-1 and TRBJ2-3; either TRBD1 or TRBD2 may supply D (5 bases each). Per the germline V gene, CDR1 is SGHRS and CDR2 is YFSETQ. The CDR3 is 14 residues long. The V end was cut by 3 bases, the J end by 9 bases, with 17 bases between. This CDR3 reads CASSSAAGTGTQYF. The CDR3 DNA is TGCGCCAGCAGCTCAGCGGCCGGGACGGGGACGCAGTATTTT.

This clonotype was counted a few times. The gene calls are TRBV6-5 and TRBJ2-1; D could derive from TRBD1 or TRBD2 (7 bases each). The CDR3 runs to 16 residues. V lost 2 bases and J lost 5, with 16 bases in between. From germline, CDR1 is MNHEY and CDR2 SVGAGI. The DNA for the CDR3 is TGTGCCAGCAGTTACCCCCAGGGGGGGTCCGACAATGAGCAGTTCTTC. Encoded protein: CASSYPQGGSDNEQFF.

This clonotype appeared a few times. This chain connects TRBV20-1 to TRBJ1-5; D gene unclear. Trimming pared 0 bases from V and 6 bases from J, leaving 9 bases between. This CDR3 is built from 13 residues. CDR1 and CDR2 (germline): DFQATT, SNEGSKA (reference sequence). The CDR3 nucleotides are TGCAGTGCTAGAGATGGTCGGGGTCAGCCCCAGCATTTT. Protein: CSARDGRGQPQHF.

In this sample, this clonotype turned up a few times. The genes are TRBV24-1 and TRBJ2-3; D is possibly TRBD2 (6 bases). The V gene lost 4 bases and the J gene lost 0 bases, with 13 bases spanning the gap. The germline V gene has CDR1 KGHDR and CDR2 SFDVKD. This CDR3 is built from 16 residues. CDR3 in DNA: TGTGCCACCAGTGACCGGCGAGGGACTAGCACAGATACGCAGTATTTT. Its translation: CATSDRRGTSTDTQYF.

At least ten counts were recorded for this clonotype. CDR3 amino acids: CASTSGSYEQYF. Written as DNA, the CDR3 is TGTGCCAGCACTAGCGGGTCCTACGAGCAGTACTTC. The gene calls are TRBV12-3 or TRBV12-4 and TRBJ2-7; 8 nucleotides match TRBD2. CDR3 size: 12 residues. V shed 7 bases and J 1 base; nucleotides not matched to a gene: 0.

This clonotype was found many times. The chain has TRBV7-2 and TRBJ2-3, with 9 nucleotides matching TRBD1. Trimming removed 6 bases from V and 3 bases from J; junction bases left unmatched: 4. Germline lookup yields CDR1 SGHTA and CDR2 FQGNSA. The CDR3 totals 14 residues. CDR3 nucleotide sequence: TGTGCCAGCAGTCTGGACAGGGGAACAGATACGCAGTATTTT. Translated, it gives CASSLDRGTDTQYF.

This clonotype was detected only once. The chain combines TRBV7-2 with TRBJ1-1; D unclear. The CDR3 runs 13 residues. Germline assignment: CDR1 SGHTA and CDR2 FQGNSA. Deletions cut 3 bases from V and 10 bases from J, with 15 bases between. The CDR3 loop reads CASSFPAPSGAFF. The DNA of the CDR3 is TGTGCCAGCAGCTTCCCAGCCCCGTCGGGAGCTTTCTTT.

This clonotype was observed a few times. The chain carries TRBV5-6 and TRBJ2-7; the D gene is possibly TRBD2 (5 bases). Germline V lookup: CDR1 SGHDT, CDR2 YYEEEE. Trimming cost V 10 bases and J 7 bases, with 15 bases left between them. This CDR3 is 11 amino acids long. This CDR3 reads CAGRTGWEQYF. Written as DNA, the CDR3 is TGTGCCGGCCGGACTGGTTGGGAGCAGTACTTC.